Sequencing of this TCR beta chain was carried out in a study of blood T cell repertoires in COVID-19. As for the study in general: The samples span acute and convalescent COVID-19 from the United States, Italy and Spain.

This clone was detected a few times. Per the authors' pipeline: By means of reference gene primer amplification, nucleated cell counts were estimated. Method: immunoSEQ multiplex PCR; TCRdb's copy keeps in-frame clones and lacks some. V, J and clone size were drawn from that table, and D and trimming were deduced from the DNA. Among around 140,000 clones, roughly 79% were seen once, and the ten largest hold approximately 8.7%. Germline CDR1 and CDR2: MNHEY and SMNVEV (reference sequence). V lost 6 bases and J 3 bases, leaving 12 bases between the germline ends. The CDR3 has 13 residues. Sequencing input: peripheral blood. This TCR was sampled from a woman aged 60-70 years with active or convalescent COVID-19. The V call is TRBV27, the J call TRBJ2-7, with D possibly TRBD1 on 5 matching bases. Here the CDR3 reads CASSLQVRYEQYF. For the CDR3, the DNA is TGTGCCAGCAGCTTACAGGTCCGCTACGAGCAGTACTTC.